The next 8 T cell receptor beta chains were all read from a single sample in a study of T cell changes during pregnancy in multiple sclerosis. Generated by immunoSEQ multiplex PCR, the TCRdb table keeps only in-frame clones and is missing some. Among roughly 80,000 clones listed, 92% were seen once. The sample here was peripheral blood, taken before pregnancy. These receptors originate from a female donor with multiple sclerosis, enrolled in a pregnancy study.

CDR3 nucleotide sequence: TGTGCCAGTAGTCCAAGAGCGGGAGGAGGGGCAGATACGCAGTATTTT. Its translation: CASSPRAGGGADTQYF. The chain employs TRBV19 and TRBJ2-3; 9 positions match TRBD2. The V segment lost 5 bases and the J segment 4 bases; nucleotides outside the gene matches: 10. Germline-derived CDR1 and CDR2 are LNHDA and SQIVND (reference sequence). This CDR3 is 16 amino acids long.

The chain is built from TRBV5-4 and TRBJ2-2, with a tentative D call TRBD2 (6 bases). V was cut by 0 bases and J by 0 bases, with 9 bases left in between. In germline, CDR1 is SGHNT, CDR2 YYREEE (reference sequence). CDR3 size: 16 residues. CDR3 sequence reads: CASSLAGGANTGELFF. In DNA form, the CDR3 reads TGTGCCAGCAGCTTGGCGGGCGGGGCGAACACCGGGGAGCTGTTTTTT.

This chain connects TRBV6-4 to TRBJ1-1; possible D gene TRBD1, 5 bases. The V gene's germline CDR1 is MRHNA and CDR2 SNTAGT. The CDR3 contains 13 residues. Trimming removed 3 bases from V and 3 bases from J, with 8 bases in between. The CDR3 region is CASSEGRYTEAFF. The CDR3 DNA follows: TGTGCCAGCAGTGAGGGGCGATACACTGAAGCTTTCTTT.

This sequence joins TRBV5-1 and TRBJ1-2; possible D gene TRBD1, 6 bases. Germline V CDR1 and CDR2: SGHRS, YFSETQ. CDR3 length: 13 amino acids. The ends were cut back, 7 bases at V and 2 bases at J, with 12 bases in the middle. CDR3 in amino acids: CASPGGGNYGYTF. CDR3 nucleotides: TGCGCCAGCCCGGGGGGCGGCAACTATGGCTACACCTTC.

The chain joins TRBV6-5 to TRBJ2-7; D not resolved. The CDR3 runs 15 residues. V lost 5 bases and J lost 0, with 14 bases in between. Germline V gene data show CDR1 as MNHEY and CDR2 as SVGAGI. CDR3 residues: CASSRYPDNSYEQYF. CDR3 coding DNA: TGTGCCAGCAGTCGCTATCCCGACAACTCCTACGAGCAGTACTTC.

V and J are TRBV2 and TRBJ2-1; TRBD2 matches at 9 bases. J gave up 4 bases and V 6 bases, and 7 bases lay outside the gene matches. The V gene's germline CDR1 is SNHLY and CDR2 FYNNEI. The CDR3 totals 15 residues. The CDR3: CASRMLAGEYNEQFF. CDR3 bases: TGTGCCAGCAGGATGTTAGCGGGGGAGTACAATGAGCAGTTCTTC.

This chain connects TRBV4-1 to TRBJ2-1; D remains ambiguous. V gave up 4 bases and J gave up 2 bases, with 15 bases separating them. This CDR3 is built from 16 residues. Per the germline V gene, CDR1 is MGHRA and CDR2 is YSYEKL. CDR3: CASSPTPARAYNEQFF. CDR3 sequence (DNA): TGCGCCAGCAGCCCCACTCCGGCCCGGGCCTACAATGAGCAGTTCTTC.

The V call is TRBV15, the J call TRBJ1-4, with no clear D. CDR3 length: 15 amino acids. Per germline, CDR1 LNHNV and CDR2 YYDKDF (reference sequence). V lost 4 bases, J lost 10 bases, and 19 bases lay in between. DNA of the CDR3: TGTGCCACCAGCATCAACACGGTCGGCAGAGGAAAACTGTTTTTT. Encoded protein: CATSINTVGRGKLFF.